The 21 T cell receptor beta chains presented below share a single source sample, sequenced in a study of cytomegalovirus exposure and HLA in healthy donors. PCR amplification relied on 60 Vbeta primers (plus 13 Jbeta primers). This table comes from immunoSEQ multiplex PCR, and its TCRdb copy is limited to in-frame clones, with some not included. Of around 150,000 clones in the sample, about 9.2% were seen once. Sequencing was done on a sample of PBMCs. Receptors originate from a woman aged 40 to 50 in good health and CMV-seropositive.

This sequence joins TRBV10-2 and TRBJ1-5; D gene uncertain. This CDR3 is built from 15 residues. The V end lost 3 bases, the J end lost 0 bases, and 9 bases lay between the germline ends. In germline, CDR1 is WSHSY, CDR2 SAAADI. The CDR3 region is CASSDSLYSNQPQHF. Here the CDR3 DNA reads TGCGCCAGCAGTGACAGTCTTTATAGCAATCAGCCCCAGCATTTT.

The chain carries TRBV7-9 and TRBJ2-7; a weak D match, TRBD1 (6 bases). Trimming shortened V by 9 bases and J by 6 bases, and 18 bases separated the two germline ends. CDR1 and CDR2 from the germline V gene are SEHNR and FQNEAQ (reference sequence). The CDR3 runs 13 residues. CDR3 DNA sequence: TGTGCCAGGCTTCGCACAGGGTCGGGCGAGCAGTACTTC. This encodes CARLRTGSGEQYF.

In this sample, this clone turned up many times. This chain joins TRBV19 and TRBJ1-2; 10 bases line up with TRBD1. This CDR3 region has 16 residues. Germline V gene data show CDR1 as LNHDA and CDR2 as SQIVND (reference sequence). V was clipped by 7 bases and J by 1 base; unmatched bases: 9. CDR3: CASTPGGTGVNYGYTF. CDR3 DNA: TGTGCCAGTACCCCCGGGGGGACAGGGGTTAACTATGGCTACACCTTC.

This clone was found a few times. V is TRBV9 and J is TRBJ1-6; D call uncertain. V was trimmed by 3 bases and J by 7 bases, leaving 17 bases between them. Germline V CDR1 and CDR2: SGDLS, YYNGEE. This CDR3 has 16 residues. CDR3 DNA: TGTGCCAGCAGCGCCGGAGGCTCCACCAACAATTCACCCCTCCACTTT. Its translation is CASSAGGSTNNSPLHF.

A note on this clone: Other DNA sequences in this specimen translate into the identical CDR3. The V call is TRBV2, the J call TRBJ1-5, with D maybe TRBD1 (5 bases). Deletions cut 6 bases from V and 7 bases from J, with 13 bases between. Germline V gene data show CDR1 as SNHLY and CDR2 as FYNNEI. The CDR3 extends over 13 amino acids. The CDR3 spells CASSEGLGQPQHF. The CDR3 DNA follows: TGTGCCAGCAGCGAGGGACTTGGACAGCCCCAGCATTTT.

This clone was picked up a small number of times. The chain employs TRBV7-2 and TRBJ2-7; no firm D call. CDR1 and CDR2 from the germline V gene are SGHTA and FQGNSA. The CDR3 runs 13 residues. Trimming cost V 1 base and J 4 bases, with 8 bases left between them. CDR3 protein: CASSLGHLYEQYF. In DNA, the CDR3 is TGTGCCAGCAGCTTAGGACACCTATACGAGCAGTACTTC.

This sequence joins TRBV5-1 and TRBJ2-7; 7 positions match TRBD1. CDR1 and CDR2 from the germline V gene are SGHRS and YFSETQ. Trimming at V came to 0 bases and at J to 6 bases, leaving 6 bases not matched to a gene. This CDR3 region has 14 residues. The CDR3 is CASSLGQGIGEQYF. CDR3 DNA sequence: TGCGCCAGCAGCTTGGGACAGGGAATCGGCGAGCAGTACTTC.

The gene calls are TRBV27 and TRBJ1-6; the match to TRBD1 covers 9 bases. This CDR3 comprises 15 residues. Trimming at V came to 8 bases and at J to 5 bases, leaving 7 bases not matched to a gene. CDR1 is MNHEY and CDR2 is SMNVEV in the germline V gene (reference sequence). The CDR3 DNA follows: TGTGCCAGCGCCTGGGACAGGGAGGATAATTCACCCCTCCACTTT. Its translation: CASAWDREDNSPLHF.

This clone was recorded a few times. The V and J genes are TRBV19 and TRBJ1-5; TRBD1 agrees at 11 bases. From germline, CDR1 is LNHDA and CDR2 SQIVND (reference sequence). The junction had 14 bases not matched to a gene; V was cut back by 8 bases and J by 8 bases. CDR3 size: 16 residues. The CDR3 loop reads CASLKRTGGVEKPQHF. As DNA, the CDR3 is TGTGCCAGTCTCAAGAGGACAGGGGGCGTGGAAAAGCCCCAGCATTTT.

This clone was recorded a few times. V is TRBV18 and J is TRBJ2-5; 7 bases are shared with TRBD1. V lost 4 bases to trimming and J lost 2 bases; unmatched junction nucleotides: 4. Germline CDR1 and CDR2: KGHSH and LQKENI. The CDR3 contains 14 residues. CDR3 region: CASSLGTAQETQYF. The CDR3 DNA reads TGTGCCAGCTCACTAGGGACAGCTCAAGAGACCCAGTACTTC.

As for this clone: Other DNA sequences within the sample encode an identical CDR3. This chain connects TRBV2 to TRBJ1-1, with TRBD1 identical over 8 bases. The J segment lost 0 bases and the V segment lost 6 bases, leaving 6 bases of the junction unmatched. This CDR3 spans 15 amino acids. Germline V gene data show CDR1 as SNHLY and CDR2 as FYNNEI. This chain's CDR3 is CASRDSGGLNTEAFF. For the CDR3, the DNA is TGTGCCAGCAGAGATTCAGGGGGCTTGAACACTGAAGCTTTCTTT.

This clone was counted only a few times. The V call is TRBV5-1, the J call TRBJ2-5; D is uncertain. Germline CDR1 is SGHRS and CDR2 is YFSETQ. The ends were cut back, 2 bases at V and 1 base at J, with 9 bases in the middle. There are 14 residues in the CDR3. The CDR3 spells CASSFVSLQETQYF. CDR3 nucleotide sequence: TGCGCCAGCAGCTTCGTGTCACTCCAAGAGACCCAGTACTTC.

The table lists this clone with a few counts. CDR3 residues: CASSVGRGRVTGELFF. For the CDR3, the DNA is TGTGCCAGCAGTGTCGGACGAGGGCGAGTCACCGGGGAGCTGTTTTTT. The chain is built from TRBV2 and TRBJ2-2; perhaps TRBD2 as D (5 bases). The CDR3 covers 16 residues. Trimming stripped 4 bases from V and 4 bases from J, with 16 bases between. Germline V gene lookup returns CDR1 SNHLY and CDR2 FYNNEI.

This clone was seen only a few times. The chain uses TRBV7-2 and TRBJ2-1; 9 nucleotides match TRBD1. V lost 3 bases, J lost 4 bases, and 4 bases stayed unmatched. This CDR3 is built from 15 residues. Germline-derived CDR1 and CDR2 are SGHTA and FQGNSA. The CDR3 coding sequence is TGTGCCAGCAGCTTCGACAGGGGGACTTACAATGAGCAGTTCTTC. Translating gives CASSFDRGTYNEQFF.

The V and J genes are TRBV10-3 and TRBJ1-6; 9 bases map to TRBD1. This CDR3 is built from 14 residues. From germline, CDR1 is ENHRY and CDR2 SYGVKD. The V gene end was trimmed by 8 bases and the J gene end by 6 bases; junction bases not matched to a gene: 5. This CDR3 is CAIGTTGGNSPLHF. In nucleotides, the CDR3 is TGTGCCATCGGGACGACAGGGGGTAATTCACCCCTCCACTTT.

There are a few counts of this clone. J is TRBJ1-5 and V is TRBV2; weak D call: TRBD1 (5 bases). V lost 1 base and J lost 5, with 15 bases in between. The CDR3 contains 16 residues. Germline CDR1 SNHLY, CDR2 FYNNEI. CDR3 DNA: TGTGCCAGCAGTGAAGTTTTTAGGGGTGGGCATCAGCCCCAGCATTTT. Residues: CASSEVFRGGHQPQHF.

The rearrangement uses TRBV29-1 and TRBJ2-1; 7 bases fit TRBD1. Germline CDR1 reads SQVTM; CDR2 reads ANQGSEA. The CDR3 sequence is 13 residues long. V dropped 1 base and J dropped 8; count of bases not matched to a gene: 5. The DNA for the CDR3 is TGCAGCGTTGAAGGGACAGGTCGAGATGAGCAGTTCTTC. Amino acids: CSVEGTGRDEQFF.

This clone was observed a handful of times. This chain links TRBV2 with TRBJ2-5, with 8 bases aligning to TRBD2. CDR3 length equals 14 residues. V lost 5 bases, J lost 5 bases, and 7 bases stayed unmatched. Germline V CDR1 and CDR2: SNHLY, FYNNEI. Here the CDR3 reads CASSPNLAGETQYF. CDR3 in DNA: TGTGCCAGCAGTCCTAATCTAGCGGGCGAGACCCAGTACTTC.

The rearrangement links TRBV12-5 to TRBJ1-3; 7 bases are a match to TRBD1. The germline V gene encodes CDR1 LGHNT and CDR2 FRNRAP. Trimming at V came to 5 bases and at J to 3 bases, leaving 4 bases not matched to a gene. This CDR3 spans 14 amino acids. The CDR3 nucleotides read TGTGCTAGTGGTGGGGCAGGGGGTGGAAACACCATATATTTT. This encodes CASGGAGGGNTIYF.

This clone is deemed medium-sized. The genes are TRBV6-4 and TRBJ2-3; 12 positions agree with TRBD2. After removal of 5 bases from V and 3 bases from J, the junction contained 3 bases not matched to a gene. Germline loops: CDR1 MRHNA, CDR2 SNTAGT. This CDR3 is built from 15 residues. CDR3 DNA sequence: TGTGCCAGCAGTCCTACTAGCGGGGGGACAGATACGCAGTATTTT. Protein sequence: CASSPTSGGTDTQYF.

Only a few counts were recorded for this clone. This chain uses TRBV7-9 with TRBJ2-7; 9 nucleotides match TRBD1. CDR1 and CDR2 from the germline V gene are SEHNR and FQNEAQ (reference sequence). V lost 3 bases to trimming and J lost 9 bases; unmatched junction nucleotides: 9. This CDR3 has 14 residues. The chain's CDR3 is CASSLTGGIGLQYF. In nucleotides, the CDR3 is TGTGCCAGCAGCTTGACAGGGGGAATTGGGTTGCAGTACTTC.